The source of this TCR beta chain is a study of identical twins. This clonotype was seen a handful of times. In TCRdb, the 5' RACE reads were re-called with MiXCR into one record per CDR3 protein. The repertoire includes 460,000 or so distinct CDR3 sequences, 13% to 15% of them detected once, and about 0.53% sits in the top ten. This CDR3 has 16 amino acids. With 7 bases clipped from V and 3 bases from J, the junction kept 12 bases outside the gene matches. Germline CDR1 is MNHEY and CDR2 is SVGEGT. This same sample was also taken into another study, of yellow fever vaccine responses in identical twins.

This receptor was obtained from a woman between 18 and 30 years old in good health. Sequencing was performed on CD4+ T cells sorted from blood. This rearrangement joins TRBV6-2 or TRBV6-3 to TRBJ2-1, with TRBD2 matching over 7 bases. This chain's CDR3 is CASIRGGLPHYNEQFF. The CDR3 DNA sequence: TGTGCCAGCATCCGGGGAGGGCTTCCTCACTACAATGAGCAGTTCTTC.